The TCR beta chain described here comes from a study of CD8 T cells in ankylosing spondylitis. TCRdb reprocessed the 5' RACE reads with MiXCR, giving one entry per CDR3 protein. The profile shows some 140,000 distinct CDR3 sequences, 7.5% to 9.5% of them singletons. In this sample, this clonotype turned up a few times. Trimming at V came to 4 bases and at J to 5 bases, leaving 11 bases not matched to a gene. The CDR3 sequence is 17 residues long. Germline V CDR1 and CDR2: MNHEY, SVGEGT. The clonotype comes from a male donor with ankylosing spondylitis. The source material was synovial fluid, either unsorted or a sorted T cell fraction (not recorded which). The chain couples TRBV6-2 or TRBV6-3 to TRBJ1-4; 9 bases are shared with TRBD1. The CDR3 here is CASSSYHSTGGNEKLFF. CDR3 DNA sequence: TGTGCCAGCAGTTCCTACCATTCGACAGGGGGAAATGAAAAACTGTTTTTT.